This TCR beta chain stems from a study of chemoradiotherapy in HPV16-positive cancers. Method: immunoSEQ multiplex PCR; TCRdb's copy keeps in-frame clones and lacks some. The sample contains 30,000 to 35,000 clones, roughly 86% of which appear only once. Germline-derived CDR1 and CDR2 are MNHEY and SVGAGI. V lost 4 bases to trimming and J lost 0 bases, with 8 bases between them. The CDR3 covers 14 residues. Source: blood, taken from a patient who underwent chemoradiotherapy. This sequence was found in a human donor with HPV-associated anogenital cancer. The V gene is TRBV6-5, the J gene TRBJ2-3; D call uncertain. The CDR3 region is CASSLARSTDTQYF. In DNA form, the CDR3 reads TGTGCCAGCAGTTTGGCGAGAAGCACAGATACGCAGTATTTT.